The sequence of this T cell receptor (beta chain) was determined in a study of response to subunit inactivated influenza vaccine (dated by TCRdb to between 2017 and 2018). The study in broad terms: The study used deep quantitative T cell receptor repertoire profiling to track responses to a trivalent subunit inactivated influenza vaccine.

This clonotype appeared a few times. The target of this receptor is not known. No per-base quality is available; no much larger clone lies one base away. Overall study results and their limits: According to the authors, only a limited number of new T cells may be recruited by each seasonal influenza vaccination.

The library was produced with RT-PCR. Sequencing used an Illumina HiSeq 2500. In TCRdb, the public reads were trimmed at Q25 with fastp and aligned with MiXCR, with productive beta chains retained. Every entry covers one CDR3 protein and lists the most common genes and DNA from its rows. Within this sample are around 650,000 distinct CDR3 sequences, with about a sixth of them counted one time only. The top ten clones comprise 11% of the sample. Counted from cysteine to phenylalanine, this CDR3 has 17 amino acids. Of the read, only the CDR3 DNA is kept; its 51 bases are in frame from base 1. The germline V gene specifies MNHEY as CDR1 and SVGAGI as CDR2. Trimming costs V 0 bases and J 5 bases, and their ends lie 14 bases apart.

The V gene is TRBV6-5 and the J gene is TRBJ1-6; no confident D gene assignment can be made. The clonotype comes from a man aged 50 or older who received an inactivated influenza vaccine. Donor details come from another sample of the same person, matched by shared clones. The specimen was PBMCs from blood, collected roughly 12 days after vaccination. The CDR3 has the sequence CASSYSRPGPNNSPLHF. The sequence in DNA is TGTGCCAGCAGTTACTCGAGGCCAGGCCCCAATAATTCACCCCTCCACTTT.